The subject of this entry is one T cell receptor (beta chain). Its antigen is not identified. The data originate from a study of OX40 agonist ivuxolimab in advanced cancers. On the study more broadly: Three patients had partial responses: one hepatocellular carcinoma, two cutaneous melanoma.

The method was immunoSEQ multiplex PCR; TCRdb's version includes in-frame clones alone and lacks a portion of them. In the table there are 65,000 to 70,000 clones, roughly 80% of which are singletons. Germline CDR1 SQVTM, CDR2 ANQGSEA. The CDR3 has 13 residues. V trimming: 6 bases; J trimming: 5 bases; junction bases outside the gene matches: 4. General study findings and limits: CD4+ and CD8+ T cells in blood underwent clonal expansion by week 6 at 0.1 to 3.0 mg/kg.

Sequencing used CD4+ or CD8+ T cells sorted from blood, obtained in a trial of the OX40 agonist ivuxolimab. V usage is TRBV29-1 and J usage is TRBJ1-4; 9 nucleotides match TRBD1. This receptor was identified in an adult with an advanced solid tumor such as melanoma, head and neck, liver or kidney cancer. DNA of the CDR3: TGCAGCGTGGGGGGACAGGGAAATGAAAAACTGTTTTTT. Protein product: CSVGGQGNEKLFF.